This T cell receptor (beta chain) was retrieved from a study of CD8+CD57+ T cells in acquired aplastic anemia. For the study at large: CD4+ and CD8+ cells, once sorted, gave DNA averaging around 3.4 ug.

With respect to this clonotype: Its antigen is undetermined.

Patients chosen for sequencing had shown CD8+CD57+ cell expansion by flow cytometry. Severe acquired aplastic anemia was diagnosed in all patients. Points from the study as a whole: Patients and controls were not found to differ significantly in CD8+ Simpson's diversity. The number of CD8+ CDR3 sequences shared by patients and controls was roughly 30.

TCR beta VDJ and CDR3 were profiled, and genomic DNA was the template. TCRdb fed the reads into MiXCR, producing one record per CDR3 protein. The sample shows some 200,000 distinct CDR3 sequences, approximately 52% of them seen only once. This clonotype was obtained from a human donor with aplastic anemia. The sequenced sample was sorted CD4+, CD8+, or CD8+CD57+ T cells (not recorded which) from PBMCs.

DNA for the CDR3: TGTGCCATCAGTGGTGCAGATTCCTATGGCTACACCTTC. Encoded protein: CAISGADSYGYTF. The chain is built from TRBV10-3 and TRBJ1-2; D is unresolved. Germline V gives CDR1 ENHRY, CDR2 SYGVKD. V shed 4 bases and J shed 4 bases, with 10 bases lying between them. This CDR3 region has 13 residues.